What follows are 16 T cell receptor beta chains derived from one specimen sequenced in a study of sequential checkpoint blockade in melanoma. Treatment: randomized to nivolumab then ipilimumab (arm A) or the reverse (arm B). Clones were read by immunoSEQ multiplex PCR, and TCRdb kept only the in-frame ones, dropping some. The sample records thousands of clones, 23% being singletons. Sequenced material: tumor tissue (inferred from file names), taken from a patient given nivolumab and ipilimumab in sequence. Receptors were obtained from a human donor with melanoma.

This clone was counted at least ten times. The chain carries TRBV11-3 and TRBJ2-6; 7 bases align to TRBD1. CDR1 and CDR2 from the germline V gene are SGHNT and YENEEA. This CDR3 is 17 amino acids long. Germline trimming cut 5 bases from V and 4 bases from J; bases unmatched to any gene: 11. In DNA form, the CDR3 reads TGTGCCAGCAGCCCACAGGGGATGATGCGGGGGGCCAACGTCCTGACTTTC. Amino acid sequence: CASSPQGMMRGANVLTF.

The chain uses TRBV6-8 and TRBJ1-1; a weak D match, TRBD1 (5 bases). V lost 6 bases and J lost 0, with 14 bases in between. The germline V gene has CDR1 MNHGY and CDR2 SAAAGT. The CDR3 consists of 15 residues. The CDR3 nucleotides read TGTGCCAGCAGCCACCGGGACCGTGTGAACACTGAAGCTTTCTTT. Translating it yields CASSHRDRVNTEAFF.

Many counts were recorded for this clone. DNA for the CDR3: TGTGCCAGCAGCTTAAGGGTGGCCCCCATGAACACTGAAGCTTTCTTT. This translates into CASSLRVAPMNTEAFF. The V and J genes are TRBV11-3 and TRBJ1-1; D uncertain. There are 16 residues in the CDR3. The V and J ends lost 2 bases and 0 bases respectively, with 13 bases between them. The germline V gene has CDR1 SGHNT and CDR2 YENEEA.

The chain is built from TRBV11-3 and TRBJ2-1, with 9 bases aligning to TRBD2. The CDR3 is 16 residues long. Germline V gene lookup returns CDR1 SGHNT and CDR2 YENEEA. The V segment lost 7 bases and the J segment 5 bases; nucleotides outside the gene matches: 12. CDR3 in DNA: TGTGCCAGCACCCATATCAGCGGGGGGATCAACAATGAGCAGTTCTTC. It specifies CASTHISGGINNEQFF.

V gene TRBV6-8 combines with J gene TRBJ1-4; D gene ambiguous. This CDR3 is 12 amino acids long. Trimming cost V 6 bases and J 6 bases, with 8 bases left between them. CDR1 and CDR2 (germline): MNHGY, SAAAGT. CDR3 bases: TGTGCCAGCAGCCCCGGCGATGAAAAACTGTTTTTT. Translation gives CASSPGDEKLFF.

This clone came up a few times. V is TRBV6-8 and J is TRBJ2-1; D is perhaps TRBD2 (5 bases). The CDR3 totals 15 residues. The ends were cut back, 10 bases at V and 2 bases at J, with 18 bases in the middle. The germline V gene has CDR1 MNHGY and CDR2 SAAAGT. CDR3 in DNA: TGTGCCATTCAAGCGGATGCTGGTACCTACAATGAGCAGTTCTTC. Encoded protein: CAIQADAGTYNEQFF.

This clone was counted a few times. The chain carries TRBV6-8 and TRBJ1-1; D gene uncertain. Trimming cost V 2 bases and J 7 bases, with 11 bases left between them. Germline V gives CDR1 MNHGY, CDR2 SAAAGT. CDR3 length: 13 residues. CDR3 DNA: TGTGCCAGCAGTTACCCTCCAACAGATGAAGCTTTCTTT. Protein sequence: CASSYPPTDEAFF.

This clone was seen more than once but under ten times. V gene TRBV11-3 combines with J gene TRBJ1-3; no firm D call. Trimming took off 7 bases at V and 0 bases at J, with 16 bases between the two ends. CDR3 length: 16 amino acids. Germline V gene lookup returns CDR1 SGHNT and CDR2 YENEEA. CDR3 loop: CASTRKDRISGNTIYF. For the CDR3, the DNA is TGTGCCAGCACCCGAAAGGACCGAATCTCTGGAAACACCATATATTTT.

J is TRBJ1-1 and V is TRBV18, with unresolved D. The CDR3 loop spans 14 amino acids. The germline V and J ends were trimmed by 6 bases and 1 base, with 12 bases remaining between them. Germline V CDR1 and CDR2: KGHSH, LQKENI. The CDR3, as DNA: TGTGCCAGCTCCCACATAGTCCCGAACACTGAAGCTTTCTTT. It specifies CASSHIVPNTEAFF.

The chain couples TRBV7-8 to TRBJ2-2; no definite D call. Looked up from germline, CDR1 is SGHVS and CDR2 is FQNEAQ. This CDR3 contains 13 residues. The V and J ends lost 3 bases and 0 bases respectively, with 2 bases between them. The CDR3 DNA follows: TGTGCCAGCAGCTTTACGAACACCGGGGAGCTGTTTTTT. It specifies CASSFTNTGELFF.

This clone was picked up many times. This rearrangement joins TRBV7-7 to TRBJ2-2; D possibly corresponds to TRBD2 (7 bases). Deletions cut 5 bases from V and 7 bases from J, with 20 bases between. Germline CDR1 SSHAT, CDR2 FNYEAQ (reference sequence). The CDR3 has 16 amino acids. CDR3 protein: CASSPSRGRALGELFF. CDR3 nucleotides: TGTGCCAGCAGCCCAAGTAGGGGGAGGGCCCTCGGGGAGCTGTTTTTT. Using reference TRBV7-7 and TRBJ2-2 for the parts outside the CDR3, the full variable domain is GAGVSQSPRYKVTKRGQDVTLRCDPISSHATLYWYQQALGQGPEFLTYFNYEAQPDKSGLPSDRFSAERPEGSISTLTIQRTEQRDSAMYRCASSPSRGRALGELFFGEGSRLTVL.

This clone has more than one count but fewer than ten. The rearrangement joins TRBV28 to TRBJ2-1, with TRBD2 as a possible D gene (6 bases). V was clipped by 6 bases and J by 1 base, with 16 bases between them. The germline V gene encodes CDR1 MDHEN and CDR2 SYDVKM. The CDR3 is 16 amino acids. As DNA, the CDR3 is TGTGCCAGCAGCAAGGCGGAGGGGTTATCCTACAATGAGCAGTTCTTC. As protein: CASSKAEGLSYNEQFF.

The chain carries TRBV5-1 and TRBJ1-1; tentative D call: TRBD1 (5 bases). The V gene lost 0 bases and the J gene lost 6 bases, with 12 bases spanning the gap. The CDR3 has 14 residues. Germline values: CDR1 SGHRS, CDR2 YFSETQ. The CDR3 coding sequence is TGCGCCAGCAGCTTGGGACAGTTATATGCTGAAGCTTTCTTT. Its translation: CASSLGQLYAEAFF.

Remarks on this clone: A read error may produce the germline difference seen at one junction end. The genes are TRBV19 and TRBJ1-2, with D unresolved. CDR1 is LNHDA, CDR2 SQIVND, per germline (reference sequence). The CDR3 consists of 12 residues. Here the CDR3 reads CASKGEAHLLLF. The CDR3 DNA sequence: TGTGCCAGTAAAGGCGAAGCCCATCTTCTACTCTTC.

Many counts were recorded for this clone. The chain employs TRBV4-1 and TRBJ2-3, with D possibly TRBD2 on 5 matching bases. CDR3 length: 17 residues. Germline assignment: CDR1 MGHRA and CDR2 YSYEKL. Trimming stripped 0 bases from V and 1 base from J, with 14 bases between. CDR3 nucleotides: TGCGCCAGCAGCCAAGATGGTAGCGCCATCCGCACAGATACGCAGTATTTT. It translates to CASSQDGSAIRTDTQYF.

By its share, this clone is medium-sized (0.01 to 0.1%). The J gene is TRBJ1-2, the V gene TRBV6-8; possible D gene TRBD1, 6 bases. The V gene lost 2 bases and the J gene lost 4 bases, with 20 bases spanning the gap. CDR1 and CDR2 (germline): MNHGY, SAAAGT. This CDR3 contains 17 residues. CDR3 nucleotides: TGTGCCAGCAGTTACCCGAAGACAGGCGGGTCTCTCTATGGCTACACCTTC. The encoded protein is CASSYPKTGGSLYGYTF.